Presented here are 8 T cell receptor beta chains from one specimen sequenced in a study of cytomegalovirus exposure and HLA in healthy donors. Both 60 Vbeta primers and 13 Jbeta primers went into the PCR. TCRdb's table, derived via immunoSEQ multiplex PCR, lists solely in-frame clones and lacks some. The sample consists of 150,000 to 200,000 clones, about 85% of them appearing once. The material sequenced was PBMCs. Receptor source: a boy under 10 years old in good health and CMV-seronegative.

This clone was seen once. The chain joins TRBV28 to TRBJ1-3; 9 nucleotides agree with TRBD1. Looked up from germline, CDR1 is MDHEN and CDR2 is SYDVKM. The V gene end was trimmed by 5 bases and the J gene end by 4 bases; junction bases not matched to a gene: 3. This CDR3 spans 14 amino acids. The CDR3 region has the DNA TGTGCCAGCAGTCCGGGACAGGGCGGAAACACCATATATTTT. This gives the protein CASSPGQGGNTIYF. Variable domain in full (rest from reference TRBV28 and TRBJ1-3): DVKVTQSSRYLVKRTGEKVFLECVQDMDHENMFWYRQDPGLGLRLIYFSYDVKMKEKGDIPEGYSVSREKKERFSLILESASTNQTSMYLCASSPGQGGNTIYFGEGSWLTVV.

The chain combines TRBV28 with TRBJ2-1, with D unclear. Trimming took off 4 bases at V and 2 bases at J, with 18 bases between the two ends. Germline-derived CDR1 and CDR2 are MDHEN and SYDVKM. The CDR3 runs 17 residues. The CDR3 reads CASSSLTRHETYNEQFF. CDR3 nucleotide sequence: TGTGCCAGCAGTTCGCTAACCCGACACGAAACCTACAATGAGCAGTTCTTC.

This chain's CDR3 is CASSLGAGGTEAFF. The CDR3 DNA reads TGTGCCAGCAGTTTGGGGGCAGGGGGTACTGAAGCTTTCTTT. This chain uses TRBV27 with TRBJ1-1; 7 bases line up with TRBD1. The CDR3 extends over 14 amino acids. J gave up 5 bases and V 3 bases, and 6 bases lay outside the gene matches. Germline CDR1 and CDR2: MNHEY and SMNVEV (reference sequence).

This chain uses TRBV6-1 with TRBJ2-1, with D possibly TRBD2 on 5 matching bases. The V end lost 4 bases, the J end lost 10 bases, and 14 bases lay between the germline ends. This CDR3 has 13 amino acids. Germline V lookup: CDR1 MNHNS, CDR2 SASEGT. The CDR3 loop reads CASSALGSGEQFF. Here the CDR3 DNA reads TGTGCCAGCAGTGCCCTAGGGAGCGGCGAGCAGTTCTTC.

The chain combines TRBV7-9 with TRBJ2-5, with D perhaps matching TRBD1 (7 bases). V was clipped by 4 bases and J by 5 bases, with 17 bases between them. CDR1 and CDR2 from the germline V gene are SEHNR and FQNEAQ (reference sequence). CDR3 size: 15 residues. Here the CDR3 DNA reads TGTGCCAGCAGCTCCCGGGACAGCGGAGGGGAGACCCAGTACTTC. The encoded protein is CASSSRDSGGETQYF. The whole variable domain, remainder taken from reference TRBV7-9 and TRBJ2-5, is DTGVSQNPRHKITKRGQNVTFRCDPISEHNRLYWYRQTLGQGPEFLTYFQNEAQLEKSRLLSDRFSAERPKGSFSTLEIQRTEQGDSAMYLCASSSRDSGGETQYFGPGTRLLVL.

This sequence joins TRBV2 and TRBJ1-2; D not resolved. V lost 6 bases, J lost 3 bases, and 14 bases lay in between. This CDR3 has 14 amino acids. Germline CDR1 SNHLY, CDR2 FYNNEI. The DNA for the CDR3 is TGTGCCAGCAGCCTGAAACGTGGAGACTATGGCTACACCTTC. It yields the protein CASSLKRGDYGYTF.

The gene calls are TRBV7-8 and TRBJ2-3, with TRBD2 identical over 7 bases. Looked up from germline, CDR1 is SGHVS and CDR2 is FQNEAQ. The CDR3 runs 17 residues. Unmatched junction bases numbered 7, after V lost 0 bases and J lost 1 base. The CDR3: CASSLARGRAGTDTQYF. The CDR3 region has the DNA TGTGCCAGCAGCTTAGCTCGAGGGAGGGCCGGCACAGATACGCAGTATTTT.

The J gene is TRBJ2-5, the V gene TRBV6-1; D gene uncertain. The tail of the sequence fits TRBJ2-7 better, so the J call may be wrong. The CDR3 consists of 13 residues. Germline values: CDR1 MNHNS, CDR2 SASEGT. The CDR3, as DNA: TGTGCCAGCAGTGAAGGCCTCATCTACGAGCAGTACTTC. Its translation: CASSEGLIYEQYF.